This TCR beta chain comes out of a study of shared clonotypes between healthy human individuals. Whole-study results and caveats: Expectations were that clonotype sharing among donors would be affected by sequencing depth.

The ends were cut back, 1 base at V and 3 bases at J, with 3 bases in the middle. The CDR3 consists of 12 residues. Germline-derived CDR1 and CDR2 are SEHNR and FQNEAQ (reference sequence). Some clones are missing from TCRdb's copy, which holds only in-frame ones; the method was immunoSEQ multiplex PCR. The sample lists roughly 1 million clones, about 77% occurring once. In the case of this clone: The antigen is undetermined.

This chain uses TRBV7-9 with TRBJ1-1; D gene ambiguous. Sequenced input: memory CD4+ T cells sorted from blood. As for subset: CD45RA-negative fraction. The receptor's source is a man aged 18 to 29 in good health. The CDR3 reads CASSLVYTEAFF. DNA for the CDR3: TGTGCCAGCAGCTTAGTTTACACTGAAGCTTTCTTT.